This T cell receptor beta chain was sequenced in a study of cytomegalovirus exposure and HLA in healthy donors. Use of 60 Vbeta and 13 Jbeta primers characterized the PCR. Clones were read by immunoSEQ multiplex PCR, and TCRdb kept only the in-frame ones, dropping some. The sample lists about 200,000 clones; around 75% were seen once. Study-wide results and limits: According to an earlier analysis, most TCR beta V segments yielded productive rearrangements about 90% or about 30% of the time. Most CMV-associated TCR beta chains appeared HLA-restricted in a later analysis.

This CDR3 has 12 residues. V shed 4 bases, J shed 6 bases, and the junction held 2 bases outside the gene matches. Per the germline V gene, CDR1 is SEHNR and CDR2 is FQNEAQ (reference sequence). Note on this clone: As yet, its antigen is unknown.

The origin of this receptor is a male donor in good health and CMV-seropositive. The chain links TRBV7-9 to TRBJ2-7; TRBD1 agrees at 8 bases. The specimen sequenced was PBMCs. CDR3 coding DNA: TGTGCCAGCAGCTCGACAGGGGCCGAGCAGTACTTC. Translation: CASSSTGAEQYF. Complete variable domain (other parts from reference TRBV7-9 and TRBJ2-7): DTGVSQNPRHKITKRGQNVTFRCDPISEHNRLYWYRQTLGQGPEFLTYFQNEAQLEKSRLLSDRFSAERPKGSFSTLEIQRTEQGDSAMYLCASSSTGAEQYFGPGTRLTVT.